This T cell receptor (beta chain) came from a study of T cell changes during pregnancy in multiple sclerosis. Sequencing used immunoSEQ multiplex PCR; TCRdb keeps in-frame clones, though not all of them. Among under 30,000 clones listed, about nine tenths were seen once. Germline CDR1 reads SGHNT; CDR2 reads YYREEE (reference sequence). The CDR3 contains 15 residues. With 3 bases clipped from V and 3 bases from J, the junction kept 7 bases outside the gene matches. By proportion, this clone is medium-sized. The rearrangement joins TRBV5-4 to TRBJ2-7, with 9 bases fitting TRBD2. This TCR derives from a female donor with multiple sclerosis, enrolled in a pregnancy study. The material was CD8+ T cells from peripheral blood mononuclear cells, obtained in the second trimester of pregnancy. The CDR3 spells CASSWLAGGNYEQYF. Written as DNA, the CDR3 is TGTGCCAGCAGCTGGCTGGCGGGGGGGAACTACGAGCAGTACTTC.